This record covers a single T cell receptor beta chain. This clone was seen a few times. What this receptor recognizes is not known. The record has no base qualities; no much larger clone is one base away. The data belong to a study of cytomegalovirus exposure and HLA in healthy donors listed by TCRdb under 2017. Concerning the study at large: An earlier analysis of several hundred of the donors reported roughly 270 Gb of sequence data and 117 million unique TCR beta sequences from around 200 million T cells. Roughly 290 gigabases of sequencing data and approximately 92 million unique TCR sequences made up an early release that covered some 640 HLA-typed donors. Among the approximately 400 genotyped donors, under 90% belonged to the genetic ancestry cluster associated with self-reported Caucasian donors. The study aimed to test whether signatures of past pathogen exposure could be identified by cataloging public T cell receptors. Using immunosequencing, the study profiled T cell repertoires from 550 to 750 subjects and related those repertoires to cytomegalovirus serostatus. In addition to the first cohort of approximately 650 subjects, a separate validation cohort of 120 different subjects was used. To predict cytomegalovirus infection status, the study brought together high-throughput TCR immunosequencing, statistical association of individual TCRs with disease status, and machine learning. A later analysis re-examined previously published TCR beta repertoires from just over 650 donors and added high-resolution HLA genotyping to investigate patterns of TCR occurrence. Rather than using new phenotypic data, the later analysis identified candidate immune exposures from TCR beta sequences and from how often those sequences occurred across donors. In an earlier analysis of a few hundred of the donors, high-throughput TCR beta sequencing was used to judge whether each TCR beta V gene segment behaved as functional or pseudogenic. Alongside the repertoire data, information on donor age, sex, ethnicity and CMV serostatus was compiled. A later genetic analysis took genome-wide SNP genotypes for about 65% of the 666 donors and used that subset as a discovery cohort. Every discovery cohort repertoire had been produced on one sequencing platform. Both class I and class II loci were covered by HLA typing, at four-digit resolution. The number of typed donors differed by locus: about 620-640 for A, B, C, DRB1 and DQB1; some 540 for DQA1; approximately 600 for DPA1; and approximately 450 for DPB1. Because of strong linkage in the cohort, 4 to 6 DR-DQ haplotypes were treated as single units for association and clustering. Among about 390 genotyped donors of the cohort, an average of around 240,000 unique TCR beta nucleotide sequences were sequenced per donor, roughly 20% of them non-productive. What the research found in general, with its limitations: The 87-base-pair reads could not distinguish some IMGT-functional V segments, including TRBV6-2 and TRBV6-3, so those segments were excluded. Because some donors lacked HLA typing at each locus, the association tests relied only on the typed subset. Compared with equally common non-associated chains, HLA-associated TCR beta chains in a later analysis were more clonally expanded and had lower generation probabilities. A later analysis reported that several top co-occurrence clusters appeared linked to parvovirus B19, influenza, CMV and Epstein-Barr virus. A later genetic analysis reported fewer N-insertions in productive TCRs among donors in an Asian-associated ancestry cluster than the approximately 670-donor mean. The classifier was reported to diagnose cytomegalovirus status with high specificity and sensitivity in both the original and validation cohorts. Across donors, most TCR sequences were observed very rarely, whereas some public TCRs were present in many individuals. Correlated functional status among segregating V segments might be attributable to linkage disequilibrium, but an unknown experimental factor could not be ruled out. When HLA alleles, especially DR and DQ, strongly co-occurred, TCR associations were difficult to assign to individual alleles. Seventeen rarely observed V segments, including chromosome 9 orphons, were excluded from the earlier analysis of approximately 500 of the donors because counts were too low. In this cohort, only TCR beta chains were sequenced, and detectable features were limited by the absence of alpha or paired-chain data. According to a later analysis, most CMV-associated TCR beta chains appeared to be HLA-restricted, and the HLA associations seemed to be driven largely by CMV exposure. In a later analysis, TCR association rates were found to vary across HLA loci, with the most associated TCRs seen for DRB1 alleles and the fewest for HLA-C alleles. An earlier analysis of some 590 of the donors showed that most TCR beta V segments appeared in productive rearrangements either about 90% or about 30% of the time, which broadly matched IMGT annotations. In a later genetic analysis, a missense DCLRE1C variant was associated with V-gene and J-gene trimming of TCR beta chains, and the association was replicated in an independent cohort. According to the authors, the approach could potentially be generalized to other disease states and immunological phenotypes. The study gave a list of under 200 TCR beta chains associated with cytomegalovirus. Roughly uniform sequencing depth across donors was assumed in presence/absence analyses, although this assumption may not hold. A cluster of highly shared sequence variants was judged likely to represent a technical artifact of the sequencing pipeline. In vitro tests confirmed that a few of the cytomegalovirus-associated TCR beta chains recognize cytomegalovirus antigens. The only immune exposure information available for the cohort was CMV serostatus. In a later analysis, about 16,000 TCR beta sequences were associated with specific HLA alleles at a false discovery rate of 0.05. A further reported finding was that TCR beta sequences accurately predicted the HLA-A and HLA-B alleles for most subjects in the first cohort.

Libraries were constructed by the immunoSEQ multiplex PCR assay. For the multiplex PCR, a mixture combining 60 forward primers for TCR Vbeta segments and 13 reverse primers for TCR Jbeta segments was used. The CDR3 region of rearranged TCR beta genes was amplified from genomic DNA with a multiplex PCR assay. The amplified TCR beta libraries were sequenced on the Illumina HiSeq System as 87-base-pair reads. The authors' pipeline ran thus. A later analysis counted about 82 million unique TCR beta chains across the 666 repertoires, and 10 million to 11 million of these chains were shared by at least two donors. A nearest-neighbor algorithm error-corrected the raw reads and collapsed the reads into unique sequences, merging closely related sequences to remove PCR and sequencing errors. CDR3 sequences were aligned to IMGT reference sequences to assign V, D and J gene segments. Each retained sequence needed at least a six-nucleotide match to both a V gene segment and a J gene segment. A rearrangement counted as productive if the CDR3 had no stop codons and remained in frame with V and J, and every other rearrangement counted as non-productive. CDR3 was defined according to IMGT convention as the region running from the second conserved V-encoded cysteine to the conserved J-encoded phenylalanine. The earlier analysis of roughly 590 of the donors excluded any sequence lacking an unambiguous match to a single V gene segment. In an earlier analysis of about 590 of the donors, a V segment was called functional when productive rearrangements were above 56.7%, and segregating when the standard deviation between donors exceeded 5%. A statistical classification framework was built to diagnose cytomegalovirus status from the catalog of TCR beta chain sequences. V and J gene assignment, in a later analysis, came from comparing TCR nucleotide sequences with IMGT/GENE-DB human TR gene sequences. The TCRdist pipeline was used in a later analysis to assign CDR3 sequences and most-parsimonious VDJ recombination scenarios. A later analysis defined each TCR beta chain by its CDR3 amino acid sequence plus V-gene family, and excluded reads lacking a unique V-gene family. As a way to deal with suspected cross-contamination and a sequencing artifact, a later analysis dropped more than 500 nucleotide sequences that were highly shared and had low generation probability. In a later analysis, a clonal expansion index for each public chain was calculated from normalized within-repertoire ranks of inferred template counts. In a later analysis, generation probabilities were computed with a VDJ recombination model fitted to out-of-frame rearrangements, and the resulting probabilities were checked against IGoR. In a later analysis, TCR-TCR, TCR-HLA and TCR-CMV co-occurrence was scored with hypergeometric tests, and a repertoire-size bias correction was applied to TCR pairs. To estimate false discovery rates, a later analysis permuted the HLA or CMV assignments 20 times. In a later analysis, co-occurring TCRs were grouped with DBSCAN, and TCRdist sequence similarity was added when clustering was performed within HLA-allele-positive subsets. Repertoires with fewer than 30,000 or more than 120,000 public chains, plus five repertoires with anomalous nucleotide sharing, were excluded from co-occurrence clustering. Not all clones reach the TCRdb copy of this immuneACCESS table, which keeps in-frame sequences only. Checked studies attribute under half of the gap to unresolved V genes and leave the rest unexplained. D and trimming come from the DNA, and the V and J calls and clone size come from that table. In this sample the table shows about 220,000 clones, over 65% of which occur a single time. The ten top clones hold around 0.63% of the sample.

The cohort was made up of about 610 healthy bone marrow donors. All cohort members were sampled while nominally healthy, although unrecorded immune exposures were likely present. The donor tested CMV seronegative and was one of the 352 seronegative cohort members. A peripheral blood sample was collected from each donor, and TCR beta sequencing was performed on peripheral blood mononuclear cells. Genomic DNA was extracted from the blood cell samples with the Qiagen DNeasy Blood Extraction Kit. CDR3 length: 17 amino acids, cysteine to phenylalanine. Solely the CDR3 DNA is kept, with 51 bases framed from the first base. V is pruned by 2 bases and J by 3 bases, leaving 9 bases of the junction without a gene match. The germline V gene encodes CDR1 SGHRS and CDR2 YFSETQ.

The sequence derives from a man aged 18 to 30 in good health and CMV-seronegative. Source material: PBMCs. This chain joins TRBV5-1 to TRBJ2-1, with 9 junctional bases fitting TRBD2. The CDR3 reads CASSLDQGTSLYNEQFF. The sequenced DNA is TGCGCCAGCAGCTTAGACCAGGGGACTAGCCTCTACAATGAGCAGTTCTTC.